This TCR beta chain appears in the sequencing data of a study of shared clonotypes between healthy human individuals. On the study more broadly: Researchers assigned three CD4 naive, three CD4 memory, two CD8 naive and one CD8 memory plate to each donor.

The CDR3 sequence is 15 residues long. V was clipped by 5 bases and J by 4 bases, with 15 bases between them. The germline V gene encodes CDR1 LNHDA and CDR2 SQIVND (reference sequence). The study's findings and limits: The authors sampled blood alone, and tissue repertoires likely differ.

The sample holds one count of this clone. Its cognate antigen is unknown. Produced via immunoSEQ multiplex PCR; TCRdb's table is partial and in-frame only. The sample shows some 2.1 million clones, roughly 94% of them seen only once. The V gene is TRBV19, the J gene TRBJ2-1; a possible D gene is TRBD2 (6 bases). Source material: naive CD4+ T cells sorted from blood. Subset specified: CD45RA+ positively selected. This receptor was identified in a man aged 18 to 29 in good health. This CDR3 is CASSASGGGYNEQFF. CDR3 in DNA: TGTGCCAGTAGTGCGTCTGGCGGAGGGTACAATGAGCAGTTCTTC.